This T cell receptor (beta chain) stems from a study of naive CD8 T cells in extremely preterm neonates. Remarks on this clone: Its antigen remains unidentified.

Without labor or membrane rupture, elective cesareans at roughly 37-42 weeks supplied term cord blood. Sorted cells: live naive CD8+ T cells, CD45RA+CCR7+, Annexin V-negative. Sorted naive CD8+ T cell numbers ranged ~17,000 to ~100,000. Study outcomes and limitations: Preterm CDR3s were shorter than older groups', with fewer N additions and less trimming. Compared with all age groups, preterm neonates showed less repertoire richness.

The CDR3 spans 13 residues. CDR1 and CDR2 from the germline V gene are SGHTA and FQGTGA. Trimming stripped 5 bases from V and 6 bases from J, with 12 bases between. Produced via immunoSEQ multiplex PCR; TCRdb's table is partial and in-frame only. The sample lists several thousand clones; around 97% were seen once. The sequencing sample was made of naive CD8+ T cells from cord blood. The rearrangement joins TRBV7-3 to TRBJ2-3, with a weak D call TRBD2 (7 bases). This receptor was obtained from a newborn in good health. Here the CDR3 DNA reads TGTGCCAGCAGCGGGGGGGCGGACGATACGCAGTATTTT. Encoded protein: CASSGGADDTQYF.